Each of the 31 T cell receptor beta chains below was sequenced from the same sample in a study of T cell responses to AZD1222 COVID-19 vaccine. TCRdb keeps only in-frame clones here, not all; method: immunoSEQ multiplex PCR. Here the sample spans about 100,000 clones, 88% being singletons. The sample consisted of peripheral blood, taken on day 0 of AZD1222 vaccination. Every receptor here comes from an adult in good health.

V usage is TRBV24-1 and J usage is TRBJ1-5; 7 bases fit TRBD1. The CDR3 length is 14 residues. With 10 bases clipped from V and 4 bases from J, the junction kept 9 bases outside the gene matches. The germline gives CDR1 KGHDR, CDR2 SFDVKD. The DNA of the CDR3 is TGTGCCACGATGAAGACAGGGTCAAATCAGCCCCAGCATTTT. Protein: CATMKTGSNQPQHF.

This chain joins TRBV6-1 and TRBJ1-4; weak D call: TRBD1 (5 bases). Germline loops: CDR1 MNHNS, CDR2 SASEGT. CDR3 length: 14 amino acids. V shed 2 bases and J shed 8 bases, with 12 bases lying between them. CDR3 amino acids: CASSEKGGGEKLFF. CDR3 nucleotides: TGTGCCAGCAGTGAAAAGGGTGGGGGGGAAAAACTGTTTTTT.

The J gene is TRBJ2-3, the V gene TRBV13; 8 positions agree with TRBD2. V dropped 0 bases and J dropped 2; count of bases not matched to a gene: 1. The germline V gene encodes CDR1 PRHDT and CDR2 FYEKMQ (reference sequence). The CDR3 extends over 15 amino acids. The CDR3: CASSLGLAATDTQYF. CDR3 coding DNA: TGTGCCAGCAGCTTAGGACTAGCGGCCACAGATACGCAGTATTTT. Combining the CDR3 with reference TRBV13 and TRBJ2-3 gives the whole variable domain AAGVIQSPRHLIKEKRETATLKCYPIPRHDTVYWYQQGPGQDPQFLISFYEKMQSDKGSIPDRFSAQQFSDYHSELNMSSLELGDSALYFCASSLGLAATDTQYFGPGTRLTVL.

A few counts support this clone. The chain couples TRBV4-2 to TRBJ2-7; TRBD1 matches at 9 bases. This CDR3 contains 16 residues. Germline lookup yields CDR1 LGHNA and CDR2 YNFKEQ. Trimming cost V 0 bases and J 2 bases; bases outside gene matches: 5. The CDR3 DNA follows: TGTGCCAGCAGCCAAGACTCGGACAGGGGAGCCTACGAGCAGTACTTC. Amino acid sequence: CASSQDSDRGAYEQYF.

The J gene is TRBJ2-2, the V gene TRBV30; 11 bases map to TRBD2. Germline V gene sequence: CDR1 GTSNPN, CDR2 SVGIG (reference sequence). Germline trimming cut 7 bases from V and 3 bases from J; bases unmatched to any gene: 7. The CDR3 is made up of 15 amino acids. Here the CDR3 DNA reads TGTGCCTACACCCCACTAGCGGGAGACACCGGGGAGCTGTTTTTT. It translates to CAYTPLAGDTGELFF.

The rearrangement joins TRBV19 to TRBJ1-1, with D maybe TRBD1 (6 bases). The CDR3 covers 15 residues. Germline lookup yields CDR1 LNHDA and CDR2 SQIVND (reference sequence). The V end lost 2 bases, the J end lost 3 bases, and 13 bases lay between the germline ends. The CDR3 nucleotides read TGTGCCAGTAGTATATGGGCGGGGGCCCACACTGAAGCTTTCTTT. This translates into CASSIWAGAHTEAFF.

The chain links TRBV28 to TRBJ1-2; 12 nucleotides line up with TRBD1. This CDR3 is built from 17 residues. V lost 5 bases and J lost 8; bases outside the gene matches: 15. The germline V gene encodes CDR1 MDHEN and CDR2 SYDVKM. CDR3 amino acids: CASSAGGQGARGRGYTF. DNA for the CDR3: TGTGCCAGCAGTGCCGGGGGACAGGGGGCGCGTGGTAGGGGCTACACCTTC.

V gene TRBV4-1 combines with J gene TRBJ1-1, with D hard to call. The CDR3 has 13 amino acids. V lost 5 bases and J 6 bases, leaving 13 bases between the germline ends. Germline values: CDR1 MGHRA, CDR2 YSYEKL. The CDR3 nucleotides are TGCGCCAGCAGCGCCGGGGATTTCGCTGAAGCTTTCTTT. As protein: CASSAGDFAEAFF.

The V call is TRBV4-1, the J call TRBJ2-1; D remains unclear. Trimming cost V 4 bases and J 6 bases, with 7 bases left between them. The CDR3 consists of 12 residues. Germline V gene data show CDR1 as MGHRA and CDR2 as YSYEKL. The CDR3 nucleotides are TGCGCCAGCAGCCCAGGCCCCAATGAGCAGTTCTTC. This translates into CASSPGPNEQFF.

CDR3 amino acids: CASIGDVFHILSGANVLTF. The CDR3 nucleotides are TGCGCCAGCATTGGGGACGTATTCCATATCCTCTCTGGGGCCAACGTCCTGACTTTC. V usage is TRBV10-1 and J usage is TRBJ2-6; the D gene could be TRBD1 or TRBD2 (5 bases each). This CDR3 is built from 19 residues. Trimming took off 7 bases at V and 0 bases at J, with 22 bases between the two ends. Germline V lookup: CDR1 WNHNN, CDR2 SYGVQD (reference sequence).

CDR3 coding DNA: TGTGCCATCCGGATCTCGAGGAACACTGAAGCTTTCTTT. Translation gives CAIRISRNTEAFF. The chain is built from TRBV10-3 and TRBJ1-1; no clear D. The CDR3 spans 13 residues. Trimming took off 8 bases at V and 1 base at J, with 11 bases between the two ends. Per the germline V gene, CDR1 is ENHRY and CDR2 is SYGVKD.

This clone was seen once. The J gene is TRBJ2-7, the V gene TRBV29-1; TRBD2 matches 9 bases. The CDR3 runs to 13 residues. After removal of 7 bases from V and 4 bases from J, the junction contained 8 bases not matched to a gene. In germline, CDR1 is SQVTM, CDR2 ANQGSEA. The CDR3 protein is CSAVAGVGYEQYF. Here the CDR3 DNA reads TGCAGCGCGGTAGCGGGAGTAGGATACGAGCAGTACTTC.

This clone was found once. This chain joins TRBV7-9 and TRBJ2-5; TRBD2 aligns across 8 bases. CDR3 size: 16 residues. The ends lost 2 bases at V and 3 bases at J; junction bases unmatched: 8. Germline CDR1 SEHNR, CDR2 FQNEAQ (reference sequence). In nucleotides, the CDR3 is TGTGCCAGCAGCTTACCGGGGGCGACTAGCGAAGAGACCCAGTACTTC. Its protein product is CASSLPGATSEETQYF.

The chain couples TRBV6-4 to TRBJ2-1; TRBD1 aligns across 7 bases. Trimming removed 0 bases from V and 5 bases from J; junction bases left unmatched: 7. CDR1 MRHNA and CDR2 SNTAGT come from the germline V gene. CDR3 length: 16 amino acids. This CDR3 reads CASSDSPGQPDNEQFF. CDR3 sequence (DNA): TGTGCCAGCAGTGACTCTCCGGGACAGCCTGACAATGAGCAGTTCTTC.

This chain joins TRBV5-4 and TRBJ1-1; D gene ambiguous. From germline, CDR1 is SGHNT and CDR2 YYREEE (reference sequence). Trimming removed 4 bases at V and 0 bases at J, with 7 bases between. The CDR3 spans 13 residues. In DNA, the CDR3 is TGTGCCAGCAGCGTTGACATGAACACTGAAGCTTTCTTT. Translating gives CASSVDMNTEAFF.

The sample holds one count of this clone. The chain couples TRBV3-1 (or the pseudogene TRBV3-2) to TRBJ1-2; the D is unclear. Germline CDR1 and CDR2: LGHDT and YNNKEL (reference sequence). V was cut by 1 base and J by 8 bases, with 11 bases left in between. The CDR3 sequence is 13 residues long. CDR3 DNA: TGTGCCAGCAGCCAAGGACTCGAGCGGGGCTACACCTTC. Protein sequence: CASSQGLERGYTF.

The chain joins TRBV6-5 to TRBJ2-1; 7 bases line up with TRBD1. Germline V lookup: CDR1 MNHEY, CDR2 SVGAGI. Unmatched junction bases numbered 8, after V lost 5 bases and J lost 7 bases. The CDR3 covers 14 residues. CDR3 coding DNA: TGTGCCAGCAGTAAACAGGGGCTGAGGAATGAGCAGTTCTTC. It codes for CASSKQGLRNEQFF.

In nucleotides, the CDR3 is TGTGCCAGCAGCGTTGGATCCAAGGCTGAAGCTTTCTTT. Translating it yields CASSVGSKAEAFF. V is TRBV9 and J is TRBJ1-1, with D hard to call. Germline V lookup: CDR1 SGDLS, CDR2 YYNGEE. V shed 2 bases and J shed 6 bases, with 11 bases lying between them. The CDR3 totals 13 residues.

This chain connects TRBV9 to TRBJ1-1, with D hard to call. The CDR3 runs 15 residues. Germline CDR1 is SGDLS and CDR2 is YYNGEE. V was clipped by 3 bases and J by 1 base, with 13 bases between them. CDR3 residues: CASSALSVGNTEAFF. CDR3 nucleotide sequence: TGTGCCAGCAGCGCCCTCTCAGTAGGGAACACTGAAGCTTTCTTT.

The chain has TRBV19 and TRBJ2-2, with TRBD2 matching 13 bases. Germline V gene sequence: CDR1 LNHDA, CDR2 SQIVND (reference sequence). V lost 6 bases, J lost 3 bases, and 4 bases stayed unmatched. The CDR3 contains 16 residues. Written as DNA, the CDR3 is TGTGCCAGTAGAGGACTAGCGGGAGCGGACACCGGGGAGCTGTTTTTT. Its translation: CASRGLAGADTGELFF.

The chain recombines TRBV30 with TRBJ1-1; tentative D call: TRBD1 (5 bases). The V gene's germline CDR1 is GTSNPN and CDR2 SVGIG (reference sequence). Between the trimmed V and J ends, which lost 1 base and 10 bases, there was a span of 13 bases. The CDR3 extends over 12 amino acids. The CDR3, as DNA: TGTGCCTGGAGTGCGTGGGGGTATAGAGCTTTCTTT. It specifies CAWSAWGYRAFF. The full variable domain, completed using reference TRBV30 and TRBJ1-1, is SQTIHQWPATLVQPVGSPLSLECTVEGTSNPNLYWYRQAAGRGLQLLFYSVGIGQISSEVPQNLSASRPQDRQFILSSKKLLLSDSGFYLCAWSAWGYRAFFGQGTRLTVV.

The CDR3 sequence: CAISLRLGADEKLFF. The CDR3 DNA sequence: TGTGCCATCAGTCTGCGGCTGGGGGCGGATGAAAAACTGTTTTTT. The J gene is TRBJ1-4, the V gene TRBV10-3; TRBD1 might be the D (6 bases). Germline-derived CDR1 and CDR2 are ENHRY and SYGVKD. V lost 5 bases and J 6 bases, leaving 16 bases between the germline ends. The CDR3 totals 15 residues.

The chain employs TRBV7-2 and TRBJ2-2, with D maybe TRBD1 (5 bases). Germline V gene lookup returns CDR1 SGHTA and CDR2 FQGNSA. The CDR3 covers 16 residues. The V and J ends lost 2 bases and 0 bases respectively, with 10 bases between them. For the CDR3, the DNA is TGTGCCAGCAGCTTAATGGACAAGGCGAACACCGGGGAGCTGTTTTTT. Residues: CASSLMDKANTGELFF. The full variable domain, with the rest looked up from reference TRBV7-2 and TRBJ2-2, is GAGVSQSPSNKVTEKGKDVELRCDPISGHTALYWYRQSLGQGLEFLIYFQGNSAPDKSGLPSDRFSAERTGGSVSTLTIQRTQQEDSAVYLCASSLMDKANTGELFFGEGSRLTVL.

The rearrangement joins TRBV2 to TRBJ2-1; 7 positions agree with TRBD1. CDR1 SNHLY and CDR2 FYNNEI come from the germline V gene. With 6 bases clipped from V and 8 bases from J, the junction kept 16 bases outside the gene matches. This CDR3 spans 16 amino acids. The CDR3 here is CASSGSRDSTIHEQFF. CDR3 bases: TGTGCCAGCAGCGGAAGCCGGGACAGTACTATCCATGAGCAGTTCTTC. Full variable domain (rest looked up from reference TRBV2 and TRBJ2-1): EPEVTQTPSHQVTQMGQEVILRCVPISNHLYFYWYRQILGQKVEFLVSFYNNEISEKSEIFDDQFSVERPDGSNFTLKIRSTKLEDSAMYFCASSGSRDSTIHEQFFGPGTRLTVL.

V gene TRBV6-4 combines with J gene TRBJ1-5; no firm D call. V lost 3 bases, J lost 4 bases, and 10 bases lay in between. This CDR3 is built from 14 residues. Germline V gene sequence: CDR1 MRHNA, CDR2 SNTAGT. The CDR3 sequence is CASSESESNQPQHF. As DNA, the CDR3 is TGTGCCAGCAGTGAGTCGGAATCTAATCAGCCCCAGCATTTT.

The V and J genes are TRBV27 and TRBJ1-5; a weak D match, TRBD1 (5 bases). V shed 5 bases and J shed 7 bases, with 12 bases lying between them. The length of the CDR3 is 13 residues. Germline V gene lookup returns CDR1 MNHEY and CDR2 SMNVEV (reference sequence). The CDR3 nucleotides are TGTGCCAGCAGTGAACTCGGGGGGCAGCCCCAGCATTTT. This gives the protein CASSELGGQPQHF.

The gene calls are TRBV5-1 and TRBJ2-1, with TRBD1 matching 9 bases. The V segment lost 0 bases and the J segment 1 base; nucleotides outside the gene matches: 5. Germline V gene lookup returns CDR1 SGHRS and CDR2 YFSETQ. This CDR3 comprises 17 residues. The CDR3 coding sequence is TGCGCCAGCAGCTTGGATCCGGGACAGGGTTCCTACAATGAGCAGTTCTTC. Translating it yields CASSLDPGQGSYNEQFF.

J is TRBJ2-7 and V is TRBV14; either TRBD1 or TRBD2 may supply D (6 bases each). In germline, CDR1 is SGHDN, CDR2 FVKESK. The CDR3 runs 14 residues. The V end was cut by 4 bases, the J end by 6 bases, with 16 bases between. The CDR3 DNA follows: TGTGCCAGCAGCCGGGGGGCAGGGTGGTTCGAGCAGTACTTC. This encodes CASSRGAGWFEQYF.

Of note for this clone: In the same sample, other DNA sequences code for this CDR3. The CDR3 loop reads CASSVGNTGELFF. CDR3 DNA: TGTGCCAGCAGCGTAGGGAACACCGGGGAGCTGTTTTTT. The chain links TRBV9 to TRBJ2-2; D gene ambiguous. The V and J ends lost 0 bases and 1 base respectively, with 1 base between them. Germline CDR1 reads SGDLS; CDR2 reads YYNGEE. The CDR3 sequence is 13 residues long. Combining the CDR3 with reference TRBV9 and TRBJ2-2 gives the whole variable domain DSGVTQTPKHLITATGQRVTLRCSPRSGDLSVYWYQQSLDQGLQFLIQYYNGEERAKGNILERFSAQQFPDLHSELNLSSLELGDSALYFCASSVGNTGELFFGEGSRLTVL.

V and J are TRBV11-3 and TRBJ2-7; 12 nucleotides line up with TRBD2. The V and J ends lost 5 bases and 5 bases, in that order; junction bases with no gene match: 10. Germline V gene data show CDR1 as SGHNT and CDR2 as YENEEA. The CDR3 length is 16 residues. Here the CDR3 reads CASSVTTSGRRNEQYF. The CDR3 DNA reads as TGTGCCAGCAGCGTCACGACTAGCGGGAGAAGGAACGAGCAGTACTTC.

The V gene is TRBV10-2, the J gene TRBJ2-5; the match to TRBD2 covers 12 bases. Losses at the gene ends were 11 bases for V and 5 bases for J; bases not matched to a gene: 12. Germline loops: CDR1 WSHSY, CDR2 SAAADI. CDR3 length: 15 residues. The CDR3 region has the DNA TGCGCCGCGTCGGCTAGCGGGAGGGCCCGGGAGACCCAGTACTTC. Its translation: CAASASGRARETQYF.